These 10 T cell receptor beta chains share one sample of origin, sequenced in a study of identical twins' blood T cells. TCRdb re-called the 5' RACE reads through MiXCR, storing one row per CDR3 protein. The data contain about 370,000 distinct CDR3 sequences, roughly 28% of them singletons. The sequenced sample consisted of PBMCs. The source is a woman aged 18-49 years in good health.

The rearrangement uses TRBV6-1 and TRBJ2-5, with 8 bases aligning to TRBD2. This CDR3 contains 15 residues. Looked up from germline, CDR1 is MNHNS and CDR2 is SASEGT. Trimming took 10 bases from V and 5 from J; bases not matched to a gene: 15. CDR3 nucleotides: TGTGCCATTAGTGAAGCCCGGACTAGCCAGGAGACCCAGTACTTC. This gives the protein CAISEARTSQETQYF.

This clonotype was counted ten times or more. The chain joins TRBV27 to TRBJ2-3; D possibly uses TRBD1 or TRBD2 (7 bases each). Trimming cost V 7 bases and J 7 bases, with 15 bases left between them. This CDR3 region has 13 residues. Germline V gene data show CDR1 as MNHEY and CDR2 as SMNVEV (reference sequence). The chain's CDR3 is CASMIQGGNTQYF. CDR3 bases: TGTGCCAGCATGATTCAGGGGGGGAATACGCAGTATTTT.

This chain joins TRBV5-1 and TRBJ2-3; 7 bases match TRBD1. The junction had 7 bases not matched to a gene; V was cut back by 3 bases and J by 0 bases. Germline loops: CDR1 SGHRS, CDR2 YFSETQ. The CDR3 runs 16 residues. The CDR3 nucleotides read TGCGCCAGCAGCTCGGGACAGAGATCTAGCACAGATACGCAGTATTTT. Its protein is CASSSGQRSSTDTQYF. Variable domain in full (rest from reference TRBV5-1 and TRBJ2-3): KAGVTQTPRYLIKTRGQQVTLSCSPISGHRSVSWYQQTPGQGLQFLFEYFSETQRNKGNFPGRFSGRQFSNSRSEMNVSTLELGDSALYLCASSSGQRSSTDTQYFGPGTRLTVL.

Sample share makes this clonotype medium-sized (0.01 to 0.1%). The rearrangement uses TRBV6-4 and TRBJ2-2, with 8 bases that match TRBD2. This CDR3 is built from 14 residues. The V and J ends lost 2 bases and 4 bases, in that order; junction bases with no gene match: 0. The germline gives CDR1 MRHNA, CDR2 SNTAGT. The CDR3 protein is CASSDGTSTGELFF. The CDR3 region has the DNA TGTGCCAGCAGTGACGGGACTAGCACCGGGGAGCTGTTTTTT.

The rearrangement joins TRBV20-1 to TRBJ1-3; D might be TRBD1 (5 bases). This CDR3 has 12 residues. CDR1 and CDR2 from the germline V gene are DFQATT and SNEGSKA (reference sequence). Trimming shortened V by 6 bases and J by 2 bases, and 8 bases separated the two germline ends. The CDR3 region is CSAEGTGNTIYF. The CDR3 DNA reads TGCAGTGCAGAGGGGACTGGAAACACCATATATTTT.

This clonotype was counted only a few times. The rearrangement uses TRBV29-1 and TRBJ1-6; TRBD1 matches at 8 bases. CDR1 is SQVTM, CDR2 ANQGSEA, per germline. The CDR3 is 13 amino acids. V shed 6 bases, J shed 8 bases, and the junction held 6 bases outside the gene matches. The CDR3 spells CSVSGTGDSPLHF. The CDR3, as DNA: TGCAGCGTCTCAGGGACAGGAGATTCACCCCTCCACTTT.

V gene TRBV29-1 combines with J gene TRBJ2-1; possibly TRBD1 for D (5 bases). The V end lost 5 bases, the J end lost 4 bases, and 15 bases lay between the germline ends. Germline loops: CDR1 SQVTM, CDR2 ANQGSEA. The CDR3 consists of 14 residues. As DNA, the CDR3 is TGCAGCGTTTTCCAGGTGGGGCTTTACAATGAGCAGTTCTTC. Translation gives CSVFQVGLYNEQFF.

As regards this clonotype: One end of the junction fails to match germline, which may point to a read error. V and J are TRBV11-2 and TRBJ1-2; 7 bases are shared with TRBD1. CDR1 and CDR2 from the germline V gene are SGHAT and FQNNGV. The CDR3 contains 15 residues. In DNA form, the CDR3 reads TGTGCCAGCAGCCCAAAGACAGGGAATAACTATGGCCACACCTTC. Encoded protein: CASSPKTGNNYGHTF.

The chain has TRBV5-1 and TRBJ1-2; D ambiguous. Deletions cut 6 bases from V and 6 bases from J, with 12 bases between. The CDR3 length is 12 residues. CDR1 SGHRS and CDR2 YFSETQ come from the germline V gene. DNA of the CDR3: TGCGCCAGCAAATTCGGGAGCGATGGCTACACCTTC. This codes for CASKFGSDGYTF.

The genes are TRBV9 and TRBJ2-3; D perhaps matches TRBD1 (5 bases). Trimming stripped 0 bases from V and 6 bases from J, with 11 bases between. CDR1 SGDLS and CDR2 YYNGEE come from the germline V gene. The CDR3 is 14 amino acids. Here the CDR3 DNA reads TGTGCCAGCAGCGTAGGAATGGGGCGGGATACGCAGTATTTT. It is translated as CASSVGMGRDTQYF.